The 28 T cell receptor beta chains given below trace back to one sample, sequenced in a study of post-analysis software for immune sequencing data. Study outcomes and limitations: Patients showed TRBV5-6, TRBV5-1 and TRBV20-1 among roughly 5 TRBV segments more frequent than in controls.

Unique-molecular-identifier-tagged TCR beta cDNA libraries were used. TCRdb ran MiXCR on the PCR reads and lists one entry per CDR3 protein. The sample lists 650,000 to 850,000 distinct CDR3 sequences; about 50% were seen once. These receptors have no identified antigens. Source material: blood. The source of these receptors is a girl aged 5-17 years with multiple sclerosis.

The rearrangement links TRBV5-1 to TRBJ1-1; TRBD1 is a possible D gene (5 bases). The CDR3 extends over 17 amino acids. From germline, CDR1 is SGHRS and CDR2 YFSETQ. The V and J ends lost 4 bases and 0 bases respectively, with 19 bases between them. CDR3 loop: CASSPREGSNMNTEAFF. Written as DNA, the CDR3 is TGCGCCAGCAGCCCCCGGGAGGGGAGCAACATGAACACTGAAGCTTTCTTT.

This clonotype came up once. The chain uses TRBV5-1 and TRBJ2-3; D may be TRBD2 (6 bases). Trimming took off 6 bases at V and 0 bases at J, with 11 bases between the two ends. Germline loops: CDR1 SGHRS, CDR2 YFSETQ. The CDR3 runs to 14 residues. DNA for the CDR3: TGCGCCAGCACCGGGACTTTGAGCACAGATACGCAGTATTTT. Translated: CASTGTLSTDTQYF.

The genes are TRBV7-2 and TRBJ1-5; D perhaps matches TRBD1 (6 bases). V was trimmed by 2 bases and J by 4 bases, leaving 9 bases between them. The CDR3 covers 14 residues. Germline-derived CDR1 and CDR2 are SGHTA and FQGNSA. For the CDR3, the DNA is TGTGCCAGCAGCTTAACAGGGCGGAATCAGCCCCAGCATTTT. Its translation is CASSLTGRNQPQHF.

This chain links TRBV9 with TRBJ2-7; D is perhaps TRBD2 (5 bases). V lost 3 bases, J lost 6 bases, and 13 bases lay in between. CDR1 is SGDLS, CDR2 YYNGEE, per germline. The CDR3 is made up of 13 amino acids. The CDR3 bases are TGTGCCAGCAGCGCGCGGGTTGGCGGCGAGCAGTACTTC. Residues: CASSARVGGEQYF.

V usage is TRBV20-1 and J usage is TRBJ2-1; D gene ambiguous. Germline V gene sequence: CDR1 DFQATT, CDR2 SNEGSKA (reference sequence). This CDR3 spans 17 amino acids. V gave up 0 bases and J gave up 4 bases, with 19 bases separating them. Written as DNA, the CDR3 is TGCAGTGCTAGAGATTGGGTGGGGAAAAAAAATTACAATGAGCAGTTCTTC. This translates into CSARDWVGKKNYNEQFF.

The rearrangement joins TRBV29-1 to TRBJ2-1; TRBD2 agrees at 12 bases. The germline V gene encodes CDR1 SQVTM and CDR2 ANQGSEA. V shed 7 bases and J 7 bases; nucleotides not matched to a gene: 5. This CDR3 spans 13 amino acids. DNA of the CDR3: TGCAGCGAGACTAGCGGGAGCTTAAATGAGCAGTTCTTC. It translates to CSETSGSLNEQFF.

This chain connects TRBV29-1 to TRBJ2-4, with D perhaps assigned TRBD1 or TRBD2 (5 bases each). The DNA end lines up better with TRBJ2-5; the J call may be wrong. The CDR3 extends over 14 amino acids. Germline V gene lookup returns CDR1 SQVTM and CDR2 ANQGSEA. The CDR3 coding sequence is TGCAGCGTTGAAGGAGGGACCCACTTAGAGACCCAGTACTTC. This translates into CSVEGGTHLETQYF.

The chain combines TRBV3-1 with TRBJ2-1; 9 bases map to TRBD2. With 8 bases clipped from V and 4 bases from J, the junction kept 9 bases outside the gene matches. This CDR3 has 15 amino acids. CDR1 is LGHDT, CDR2 YNNKEL, per germline (reference sequence). DNA for the CDR3: TGTGCCAGCCTGAAAGCGGGAGGACCTTACAATGAGCAGTTCTTC. It encodes CASLKAGGPYNEQFF.

The V call is TRBV4-2, the J call TRBJ2-5; 9 nucleotides agree with TRBD2. V shed 5 bases, J shed 11 bases, and the junction held 15 bases outside the gene matches. The germline V gene has CDR1 LGHNA and CDR2 YNFKEQ. There are 15 residues in the CDR3. The CDR3 bases are TGTGCCAGCAGCTTCTTCGCTAGCGGGATCAATGAGCAGTACTTC. It codes for CASSFFASGINEQYF.

The chain has TRBV3-1 and TRBJ2-4, with 13 nucleotides matching TRBD2. The J call is uncertain, as TRBJ2-7 better fits the DNA end. The germline gives CDR1 LGHDT, CDR2 YNNKEL (reference sequence). The CDR3 consists of 17 residues. The CDR3 DNA follows: TGTGCCAGCAGCCACCTTGATACTAGCGGGGGGGCCTACGAGCAGTACTTC. Amino acid sequence: CASSHLDTSGGAYEQYF.

The CDR3 sequence: CASADGTIGGNEQFF. The CDR3 bases are TGTGCCAGCGCGGATGGGACTATTGGCGGCAATGAGCAGTTCTTC. The chain has TRBV12-3 or TRBV12-4 and TRBJ2-1; 7 positions match TRBD2. This CDR3 region has 15 residues. J gave up 6 bases and V 8 bases, and 13 bases lay outside the gene matches.

The chain uses TRBV27 and TRBJ2-6; D is undetermined. Trimming took off 0 bases at V and 0 bases at J, with 6 bases between the two ends. CDR1 and CDR2 (germline): MNHEY, SMNVEV (reference sequence). CDR3 length: 16 residues. CDR3 nucleotides: TGTGCCAGCAGTTTATCACCCGGCTCTGGGGCCAACGTCCTGACTTTC. Translation: CASSLSPGSGANVLTF.

The chain combines TRBV20-1 with TRBJ2-5; D unresolved. The J call may not be correct, given that the DNA end is closer to TRBJ2-7. The CDR3 covers 11 residues. The germline gives CDR1 DFQATT, CDR2 SNEGSKA (reference sequence). CDR3 sequence: CSASLQNEQYF. The CDR3 region has the DNA TGCAGTGCTAGTCTCCAGAACGAGCAGTACTTC.

A few counts support this clonotype. This rearrangement joins TRBV20-1 to TRBJ1-4; D perhaps matches TRBD1 (5 bases). V was clipped by 7 bases and J by 3 bases, with 12 bases between them. The CDR3 consists of 13 residues. Germline CDR1 is DFQATT and CDR2 is SNEGSKA (reference sequence). In DNA form, the CDR3 reads TGCAGTGTCCCGGGGGGGTCTAATGAAAAACTGTTTTTT. Amino acid sequence: CSVPGGSNEKLFF.

The chain is built from TRBV7-3 and TRBJ2-4, with D uncertain. TRBJ2-7 explains the end of the DNA better; the J call may be wrong. Germline V gene sequence: CDR1 SGHTA, CDR2 FQGTGA. CDR3 length: 15 amino acids. For the CDR3, the DNA is TGTGCCAGCAGCTTAACGGGCAGATCCCAGGCCGAGCAGTACTTC. Encoded protein: CASSLTGRSQAEQYF.

This clonotype was observed a few times. The chain's CDR3 is CSTGTGYF. For the CDR3, the DNA is TGCAGTACCGGGACAGGGTACTTC. This chain uses TRBV20-1 with TRBJ2-7; 8 bases fit TRBD1. This CDR3 has 8 residues. The germline gives CDR1 DFQATT, CDR2 SNEGSKA (reference sequence). V lost 8 bases, J lost 12 bases, and 3 bases stayed unmatched.

The V call is TRBV5-5, the J call TRBJ2-3; 10 bases are shared with TRBD2. The germline gives CDR1 SGHKS, CDR2 YYEKEE (reference sequence). V shed 1 base, J shed 0 bases, and the junction held 5 bases outside the gene matches. The CDR3 is 17 amino acids. DNA of the CDR3: TGTGCCAGCAGCTTGTCACTAGCGGGGTCTAGCACAGATACGCAGTATTTT. Amino acid sequence: CASSLSLAGSSTDTQYF.

This clonotype has only a few counts. CDR3 DNA sequence: TGCGCCAGCAGCCAAGATCTCGGACAACGAGGGGGTTACGAGCAGTACTTC. This translates into CASSQDLGQRGGYEQYF. The rearrangement uses TRBV4-1 and TRBJ2-7; TRBD1 might be the D (6 bases). CDR1 and CDR2 from the germline V gene are MGHRA and YSYEKL. Trimming cost V 0 bases and J 4 bases, with 19 bases left between them. The CDR3 is 17 amino acids.

The genes are TRBV9 and TRBJ1-1; no clear D gene. Germline values: CDR1 SGDLS, CDR2 YYNGEE. The CDR3 contains 16 residues. Trimming stripped 0 bases from V and 4 bases from J, with 16 bases between. The CDR3: CASSVGLGGMSTEAFF. In DNA form, the CDR3 reads TGTGCCAGCAGCGTAGGGTTGGGAGGGATGAGCACTGAAGCTTTCTTT.

This clonotype showed up just a few times. This chain uses TRBV7-2 with TRBJ1-2; TRBD1 is a possible D gene (5 bases). The CDR3 spans 12 residues. The V end lost 5 bases, the J end lost 8 bases, and 12 bases lay between the germline ends. Looked up from germline, CDR1 is SGHTA and CDR2 is FQGNSA. This chain's CDR3 is CASSEAGLGYTF. CDR3 nucleotide sequence: TGTGCCAGCAGCGAGGCAGGGCTGGGCTACACCTTC.

The chain uses TRBV28 and TRBJ2-3; 7 positions match TRBD2. The germline CDR1 and CDR2 sequences are MDHEN and SYDVKM. The CDR3 sequence is 12 residues long. Unmatched junction bases numbered 6, after V lost 6 bases and J lost 9 bases. CDR3 bases: TGTGCCAGCAGCTTCGGAGCGGGAACGCAGTATTTT. Its translation is CASSFGAGTQYF. The full variable domain, with the rest looked up from reference TRBV28 and TRBJ2-3, is DVKVTQSSRYLVKRTGEKVFLECVQDMDHENMFWYRQDPGLGLRLIYFSYDVKMKEKGDIPEGYSVSREKKERFSLILESASTNQTSMYLCASSFGAGTQYFGPGTRLTVL.

The rearrangement joins TRBV10-2 to TRBJ1-1; weak D call: TRBD1 (6 bases). V shed 7 bases and J shed 4 bases, with 22 bases lying between them. The germline CDR1 and CDR2 sequences are WSHSY and SAAADI. The CDR3 consists of 16 residues. This CDR3 reads CASKIDVLGGGTEAFF. Written as DNA, the CDR3 is TGCGCCAGCAAAATTGATGTCCTGGGGGGCGGCACTGAAGCTTTCTTT.

Concerning this clonotype itself: Mismatch with germline at one junction end may stem from a read error. The chain recombines TRBV29-1 with TRBJ2-7; D unclear. Germline V gives CDR1 SQVTM, CDR2 ANQGSEA. This CDR3 comprises 15 residues. Written as DNA, the CDR3 is TGCGGCGTTGAATTAAGGACGGAGTCGGGCTACGAGCAGTACTTC. This gives the protein CGVELRTESGYEQYF.

The chain recombines TRBV7-2 with TRBJ2-4, with D possibly being TRBD1 (5 bases). The better agreement between TRBJ2-5 and the DNA end casts doubt on the J call. CDR3 size: 15 residues. In germline, CDR1 is SGHTA, CDR2 FQGNSA. CDR3 coding DNA: TGTGCCAGCAGTACGAACAGGAACCTTCAAGAGACCCAGTACTTC. Translation gives CASSTNRNLQETQYF.

CDR3 nucleotide sequence: TGTGCCATCAGTGAGTCCCTAGCGGGGACTGAGCAGTTCTTC. Protein sequence: CAISESLAGTEQFF. The chain joins TRBV10-3 to TRBJ2-1, with 9 bases that match TRBD2. This CDR3 comprises 14 residues. CDR1 is ENHRY, CDR2 SYGVKD, per germline. With V trimmed by 0 bases and J by 9 bases, 3 bases remained unmatched.

This clonotype was picked up a small number of times. This rearrangement joins TRBV29-1 to TRBJ2-1; weak D call: TRBD2 (6 bases). Germline-derived CDR1 and CDR2 are SQVTM and ANQGSEA. The germline V and J ends were trimmed by 6 bases and 2 bases, with 14 bases remaining between them. CDR3 size: 14 residues. CDR3 DNA: TGCAGCGTGGAAACAAGGACTACCTACAATGAGCAGTTCTTC. Protein: CSVETRTTYNEQFF.

The table lists this clonotype with a few counts. The J gene is TRBJ2-1, the V gene TRBV5-1, with 9 bases matching TRBD1. This CDR3 has 16 amino acids. Germline loops: CDR1 SGHRS, CDR2 YFSETQ. Trimming cost V 3 bases and J 0 bases; bases outside gene matches: 4. The CDR3 here is CASSSRGQGSYNEQFF. CDR3 DNA: TGCGCCAGCAGCTCTCGGGGACAGGGCTCCTACAATGAGCAGTTCTTC. Looking up the rest from reference TRBV5-1 and TRBJ2-1 gives the full variable domain: KAGVTQTPRYLIKTRGQQVTLSCSPISGHRSVSWYQQTPGQGLQFLFEYFSETQRNKGNFPGRFSGRQFSNSRSEMNVSTLELGDSALYLCASSSRGQGSYNEQFFGPGTRLTVL.

The chain links TRBV12-3 or TRBV12-4 to TRBJ1-2, with D uncertain. The length of the CDR3 is 14 residues. Trimming took off 3 bases at V and 5 bases at J, with 13 bases between the two ends. The DNA for the CDR3 is TGTGCCAGCAGTTTGTGGGAGATCGGGTATGGCTACACCTTC. This sequence encodes CASSLWEIGYGYTF.